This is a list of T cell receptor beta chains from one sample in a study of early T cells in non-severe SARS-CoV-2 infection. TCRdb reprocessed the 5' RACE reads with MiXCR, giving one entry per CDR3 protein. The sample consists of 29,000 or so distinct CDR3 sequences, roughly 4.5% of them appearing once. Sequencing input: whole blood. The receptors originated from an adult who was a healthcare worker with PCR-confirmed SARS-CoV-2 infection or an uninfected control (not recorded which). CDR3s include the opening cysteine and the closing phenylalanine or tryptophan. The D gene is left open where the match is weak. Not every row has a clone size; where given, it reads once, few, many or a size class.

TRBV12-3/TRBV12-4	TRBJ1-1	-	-	CASSLVGTTEAFF	TGTGCCAGCAGTTTGGTAGGGACCACTGAAGCTTTCTTT
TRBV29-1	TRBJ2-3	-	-	CSVPFLFTDTQYF	TGCAGCGTTCCATTTCTGTTCACAGATACGCAGTATTTT
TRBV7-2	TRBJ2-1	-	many	CASSLMLLGDEQFF	TGTGCCAGCAGCTTAATGCTACTGGGGGATGAGCAGTTCTTC
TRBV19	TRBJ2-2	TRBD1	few	CASTETGGAPGELFF	TGTGCCAGTACCGAAACAGGGGGCGCGCCCGGGGAGCTGTTTTTT
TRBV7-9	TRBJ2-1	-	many	CASSLDPPQYGEQFF	TGTGCCAGCAGCTTAGATCCACCCCAATATGGTGAGCAGTTCTTC
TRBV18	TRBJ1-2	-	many	CASSPLRALEGYTF	TGTGCCAGCTCACCCCTTAGGGCCCTGGAGGGCTACACCTTC
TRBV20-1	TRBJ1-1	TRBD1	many	CSARAARGQGRDTEAFF	TGCAGTGCTAGAGCTGCCAGGGGGCAGGGGAGGGACACTGAAGCTTTCTTT
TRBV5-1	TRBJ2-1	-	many	CASSLMDLSSNEQFF	TGCGCCAGCAGCTTGATGGATCTGAGCAGCAATGAGCAGTTCTTC
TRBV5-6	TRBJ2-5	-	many	CASSLSGAETQYF	TGTGCCAGCAGCTTGTCAGGGGCAGAGACCCAGTACTTC
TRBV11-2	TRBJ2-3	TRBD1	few	CASSSTGQGAKDTQYF	TGTGCCAGCAGTTCCACGGGACAGGGGGCCAAGGATACGCAGTATTTT
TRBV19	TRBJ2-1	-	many	CASRSSSYNEQFF	TGTGCCAGTAGAAGTAGCTCCTACAATGAGCAGTTCTTC
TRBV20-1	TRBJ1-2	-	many	CSARRQDYGYTF	TGCAGTGCTAGGCGGCAGGACTATGGCTACACCTTC
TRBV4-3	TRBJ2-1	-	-	CASSQESGRSYNEQFF	TGCGCCAGCAGCCAAGAGAGCGGACGCTCCTACAATGAGCAGTTCTTC
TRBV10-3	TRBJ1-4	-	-	CAISEAGDEKLFF	TGTGCCATCAGTGAGGCAGGGGATGAAAAACTGTTTTTT
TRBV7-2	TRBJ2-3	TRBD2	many	CASSPRTSGGTDTQYF	TGTGCCAGCAGCCCAAGGACTAGCGGGGGGACAGATACGCAGTATTTT
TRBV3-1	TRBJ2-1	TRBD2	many	CASRPSGGIYNEQFF	TGTGCCAGCAGACCTAGCGGGGGGATCTACAATGAGCAGTTCTTC
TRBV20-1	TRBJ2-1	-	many	CSARDSRRNEQFF	TGCAGTGCTAGAGATAGCCGCCGAAATGAGCAGTTCTTC
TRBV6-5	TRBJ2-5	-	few	CASKGQGLFETQYF	TGTGCCAGCAAAGGGCAGGGGTTGTTCGAGACCCAGTACTTC
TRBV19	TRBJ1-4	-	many	CASSIGGGFNEKLFF	TGTGCCAGTAGTATAGGGGGCGGATTCAATGAAAAACTGTTTTTT
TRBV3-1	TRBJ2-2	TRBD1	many	CASSQYGTGGTGELFF	TGTGCCAGCAGCCAATACGGGACAGGGGGCACCGGGGAGCTGTTTTTT
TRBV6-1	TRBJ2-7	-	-	CASSVSGPGSYEQYF	TGTGCCAGCAGTGTTAGCGGACCCGGCTCCTACGAGCAGTACTTC
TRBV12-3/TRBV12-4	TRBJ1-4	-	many	CASSARGRTGKLFF	TGTGCCAGCAGTGCCCGGGGGAGAACCGGGAAACTGTTTTTT
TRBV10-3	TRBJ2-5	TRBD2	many	CATKGLAGQETQYF	TGTGCCACGAAGGGACTAGCGGGGCAAGAGACCCAGTACTTC
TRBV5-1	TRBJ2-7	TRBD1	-	CASSLWTGRYEQYF	TGCGCCAGCAGCTTATGGACAGGGCGCTACGAGCAGTACTTC
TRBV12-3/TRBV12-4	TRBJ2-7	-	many	CASSLRSYEQYF	TGTGCCAGCAGTCTCCGATCCTACGAGCAGTACTTC
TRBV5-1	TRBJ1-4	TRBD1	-	CASSPGTGGMGLFF	TGCGCCAGCAGCCCCGGGACAGGGGGCATGGGACTGTTTTTT
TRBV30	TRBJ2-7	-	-	CAWTTGGYEQYF	TGTGCCTGGACAACCGGAGGATACGAGCAGTACTTC
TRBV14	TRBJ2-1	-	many	CASSHEGEQFF	TGTGCCAGCAGCCATGAGGGTGAGCAGTTCTTC
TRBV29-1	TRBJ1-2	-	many	CSVRFWGNYGYTF	TGCAGCGTTAGGTTCTGGGGGAACTATGGCTACACCTTC
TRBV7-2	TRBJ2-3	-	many	CASSLESTDTQYF	TGTGCCAGCAGCTTAGAATCGACAGATACGCAGTATTTT
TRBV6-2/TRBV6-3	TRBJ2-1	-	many	CASRQVPTSYNEQFF	TGTGCCAGTCGACAGGTCCCCACCTCCTACAATGAGCAGTTCTTC
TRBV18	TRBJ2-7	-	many	CASSHPGGRGVYEQYF	TGTGCCAGCTCACACCCCGGAGGCAGGGGGGTCTACGAGCAGTACTTC
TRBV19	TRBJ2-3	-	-	CASRNRERQYF	TGTGCCAGTAGAAACAGGGAGAGGCAGTATTTT
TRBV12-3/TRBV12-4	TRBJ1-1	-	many	CASSFSGANTEAFF	TGTGCCAGCAGTTTCTCAGGGGCTAACACTGAAGCTTTCTTT
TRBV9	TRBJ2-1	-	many	CASSPIQENEQFF	TGTGCCAGCAGCCCTATACAGGAAAATGAGCAGTTCTTC
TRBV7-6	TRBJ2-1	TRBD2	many	CASSARLAGYEQFF	TGTGCCAGCAGCGCCCGCCTAGCGGGCTATGAGCAGTTCTTC
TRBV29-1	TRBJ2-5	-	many	CSVWDTQETQYF	TGCAGCGTTTGGGACACCCAAGAGACCCAGTACTTC
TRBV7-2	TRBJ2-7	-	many	CASSLVARTYEQYF	TGTGCCAGCAGCTTAGTAGCACGGACCTACGAGCAGTACTTC
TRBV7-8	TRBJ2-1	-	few	CASSLLRDTYNEQFF	TGTGCCAGCAGCTTACTCCGGGACACCTACAATGAGCAGTTCTTC